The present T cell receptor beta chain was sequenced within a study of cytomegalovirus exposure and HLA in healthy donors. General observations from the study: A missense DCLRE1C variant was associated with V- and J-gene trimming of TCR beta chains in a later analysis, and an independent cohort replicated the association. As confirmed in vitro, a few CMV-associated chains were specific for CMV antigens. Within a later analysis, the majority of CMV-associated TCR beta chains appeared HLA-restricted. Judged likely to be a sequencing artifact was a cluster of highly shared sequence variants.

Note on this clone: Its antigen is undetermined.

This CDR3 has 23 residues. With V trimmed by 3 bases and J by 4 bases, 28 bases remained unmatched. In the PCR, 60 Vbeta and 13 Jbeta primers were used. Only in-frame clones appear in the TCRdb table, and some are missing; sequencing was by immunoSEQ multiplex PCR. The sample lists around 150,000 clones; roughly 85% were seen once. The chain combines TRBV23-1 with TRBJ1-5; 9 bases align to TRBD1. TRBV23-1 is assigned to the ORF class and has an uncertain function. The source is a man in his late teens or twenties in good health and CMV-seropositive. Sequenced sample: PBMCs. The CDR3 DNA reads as TGCGCCAGCAGTCAGGACCTCGGTTATGGGACAGGGAGGATAGAGAGTCGGAATCAGCCCCAGCATTTT. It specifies CASSQDLGYGTGRIESRNQPQHF.